Presented here are 20 T cell receptor beta chains from one specimen sequenced in a study of CD8 T cells in Susac syndrome. RNA amounts of about 0.5 to 1 ug underwent reverse transcription with random hexamers. TCRdb analysed the immunoSEQ multiplex PCR reads with MiXCR anew, one entry per CDR3 protein. The profile shows 150,000 to 200,000 distinct CDR3 sequences, 85% to 95% of them singletons. What was sequenced was CD8+ T cells from PBMCs. Every receptor here comes from a human donor with multiple sclerosis.

The chain uses TRBV20-1 and TRBJ2-2, with D possibly being TRBD2 (5 bases). CDR1 and CDR2 from the germline V gene are DFQATT and SNEGSKA (reference sequence). Trimming shortened V by 3 bases and J by 5 bases, and 10 bases separated the two germline ends. The CDR3 runs 13 residues. Here the CDR3 DNA reads TGCAGTGCTAGGGACTTCCTGACCGGGGAGCTGTTTTTT. Translation: CSARDFLTGELFF.

The chain carries TRBV30 and TRBJ1-1; the D is unclear. Between the trimmed V and J ends, which lost 0 bases and 5 bases, there was a span of 10 bases. The germline gives CDR1 GTSNPN, CDR2 SVGIG (reference sequence). The CDR3 runs to 13 residues. The CDR3 is CAWSVPPGTEAFF. CDR3 bases: TGTGCCTGGAGTGTCCCACCGGGGACTGAAGCTTTCTTT.

The J gene is TRBJ2-3, the V gene TRBV28; 7 bases align to TRBD2. The CDR3 sequence is 16 residues long. Looked up from germline, CDR1 is MDHEN and CDR2 is SYDVKM. The J segment lost 7 bases and the V segment lost 6 bases, leaving 16 bases of the junction unmatched. The CDR3 reads CASSYQFPTSPYTQYF. In DNA, the CDR3 is TGTGCCAGCAGCTATCAATTCCCGACTAGCCCCTATACGCAGTATTTT.

J is TRBJ1-1 and V is TRBV9; D gene ambiguous. The CDR3 is made up of 13 amino acids. The germline V and J ends were trimmed by 0 bases and 5 bases, with 8 bases remaining between them. Germline V gene lookup returns CDR1 SGDLS and CDR2 YYNGEE. CDR3 coding DNA: TGTGCCAGCAGCGTAGCCCGGCAAACTGAAGCTTTCTTT. Translating gives CASSVARQTEAFF.

This chain links TRBV9 with TRBJ1-4, with no clear D. V was cut by 4 bases and J by 7 bases, with 17 bases left in between. The CDR3 has 15 amino acids. Germline V gives CDR1 SGDLS, CDR2 YYNGEE. The CDR3 DNA is TGTGCCAGCAGCTCATCCAGGATACGGGGTGAAAAACTGTTTTTT. Its protein product is CASSSSRIRGEKLFF.

V usage is TRBV11-2 and J usage is TRBJ1-2; D unclear. There are 13 residues in the CDR3. Trimming stripped 5 bases from V and 4 bases from J, with 11 bases between. Germline lookup yields CDR1 SGHAT and CDR2 FQNNGV. This chain's CDR3 is CASSPCCGYGYTF. DNA of the CDR3: TGTGCCAGCAGCCCCTGTTGTGGCTATGGCTACACCTTC.

This clonotype was detected once. One end of the junction varies from germline; a read error may be responsible. This chain joins TRBV20-1 and TRBJ2-4; D not resolved. The CDR3 spans 15 residues. The V gene's germline CDR1 is DFQATT and CDR2 SNEGSKA (reference sequence). Written as DNA, the CDR3 is TGCAGTGCTCCGGACGTAACCTCTGCCAAAGACATTCAGTACTTC. This codes for CSAPDVTSAKDIQYF.

The chain employs TRBV9 and TRBJ2-7; D might be TRBD2 (6 bases). The CDR3 has 14 residues. V dropped 0 bases and J dropped 4 bases, with 11 bases sitting between them. The V gene's germline CDR1 is SGDLS and CDR2 YYNGEE. The CDR3 nucleotides are TGTGCCAGCAGCGTAGGCGGGGTCGGGTACGAGCAGTACTTC. Protein product: CASSVGGVGYEQYF. Full variable domain (outside the CDR3, taken from reference TRBV9 and TRBJ2-7): DSGVTQTPKHLITATGQRVTLRCSPRSGDLSVYWYQQSLDQGLQFLIQYYNGEERAKGNILERFSAQQFPDLHSELNLSSLELGDSALYFCASSVGGVGYEQYFGPGTRLTVT.

This rearrangement joins TRBV27 to TRBJ2-1; TRBD2 agrees at 8 bases. Trimming at V came to 6 bases and at J to 7 bases, leaving 8 bases not matched to a gene. Per the germline V gene, CDR1 is MNHEY and CDR2 is SMNVEV (reference sequence). The CDR3 loop spans 14 amino acids. This chain's CDR3 is CASRTSGSQNEQFF. CDR3 bases: TGTGCCAGCAGGACCAGCGGGAGTCAGAATGAGCAGTTCTTC.

The rearrangement uses TRBV12-3 or TRBV12-4 and TRBJ1-1; D might be TRBD1 (6 bases). CDR3 length equals 16 residues. Between the trimmed V and J ends, which lost 2 bases and 6 bases, there was a span of 19 bases. CDR3 sequence: CASSLSDGGQSAEAFF. CDR3 DNA: TGTGCCAGCAGTTTATCCGATGGGGGGCAGTCTGCTGAAGCTTTCTTT.

The genes are TRBV20-1 and TRBJ2-1; 9 nucleotides agree with TRBD2. CDR3 size: 14 residues. The trim removed 6 bases at V and 4 bases at J, leaving 7 bases unmatched. CDR1 is DFQATT, CDR2 SNEGSKA, per germline (reference sequence). The CDR3 nucleotides are TGCAGTGCGAAACTAGCGGGTCTATACAATGAGCAGTTCTTC. Translated, it gives CSAKLAGLYNEQFF.

The gene calls are TRBV7-9 and TRBJ2-5; no clear D. Trimming shortened V by 5 bases and J by 2 bases, and 15 bases separated the two germline ends. This CDR3 has 15 amino acids. CDR1 is SEHNR, CDR2 FQNEAQ, per germline (reference sequence). Here the CDR3 reads CASSTRTNYQETQYF. In nucleotides, the CDR3 is TGTGCCAGCAGCACGCGGACCAATTATCAAGAGACCCAGTACTTC.

The rearrangement links TRBV7-8 to TRBJ1-1; perhaps TRBD1 as D (6 bases). With 3 bases removed from V and 1 base from J, the gap between germline ends came to 12 bases. Germline V CDR1 and CDR2: SGHVS, FQNEAQ. The CDR3 consists of 15 residues. The CDR3 region is CASSFSTGQNTEAFF. The CDR3 DNA reads TGTGCCAGCAGCTTTAGTACGGGACAGAACACTGAAGCTTTCTTT.

This chain joins TRBV12-3 or TRBV12-4 and TRBJ2-7; D not certain. The V end lost 4 bases, the J end lost 6 bases, and 7 bases lay between the germline ends. The length of the CDR3 is 11 residues. The CDR3 loop reads CASSSGVEQYF. CDR3 coding DNA: TGTGCCAGCAGTTCTGGGGTCGAGCAGTACTTC.

The gene calls are TRBV15 and TRBJ2-1; tentatively, D is TRBD2 (5 bases). The V gene lost 5 bases and the J gene lost 7 bases, with 9 bases spanning the gap. The CDR3 runs 12 residues. Germline V gene data show CDR1 as LNHNV and CDR2 as YYDKDF (reference sequence). DNA of the CDR3: TGTGCCACCAGCGGCCCGGGGAATGAGCAGTTCTTC. It specifies CATSGPGNEQFF. The entire variable domain, with the rest obtained from reference TRBV15 and TRBJ2-1, is as follows: DAMVIQNPRYQVTQFGKPVTLSCSQTLNHNVMYWYQQKSSQAPKLLFHYYDKDFNNEADTPDNFQSRRPNTSFCFLDIRSPGLGDTAMYLCATSGPGNEQFFGPGTRLTVL.

The rearrangement links TRBV27 to TRBJ2-7, with a tentative D call TRBD2 (5 bases). Germline CDR1 and CDR2: MNHEY and SMNVEV (reference sequence). The V and J ends lost 7 bases and 3 bases respectively, with 19 bases between them. The CDR3 spans 15 residues. The CDR3 protein is CASTSKASTDYEQYF. The CDR3 coding sequence is TGTGCCAGCACGAGTAAGGCTAGCACAGACTACGAGCAGTACTTC.

V and J are TRBV5-1 and TRBJ2-1; D is possibly TRBD2 (6 bases). V gave up 0 bases and J gave up 8 bases, with 21 bases separating them. This CDR3 has 17 amino acids. The germline V gene encodes CDR1 SGHRS and CDR2 YFSETQ. The CDR3 spells CASSLGPGTHGTYEQFF. Written as DNA, the CDR3 is TGCGCCAGCAGCTTGGGCCCCGGGACGCACGGGACTTATGAGCAGTTCTTC.

The V call is TRBV6-5, the J call TRBJ1-1; possibly TRBD1 for D (6 bases). Germline V CDR1 and CDR2: MNHEY, SVGAGI. With 6 bases removed from V and 4 bases from J, the gap between germline ends came to 12 bases. The CDR3 runs 13 residues. CDR3 residues: CASRQGPSTEAFF. Written as DNA, the CDR3 is TGTGCCAGCAGACAGGGTCCGAGCACTGAAGCTTTCTTT.

The rearrangement links TRBV20-1 to TRBJ2-1; 11 bases match TRBD2. CDR1 is DFQATT, CDR2 SNEGSKA, per germline (reference sequence). V gave up 8 bases and J gave up 3 bases; unmatched junction bases: 9. The CDR3 extends over 15 amino acids. CDR3 coding DNA: TGCAGTTCACCTTGGGGGACTAGCGGCTACAATGAGCAGTTCTTC. Translating gives CSSPWGTSGYNEQFF.

The chain has TRBV7-9 and TRBJ1-4, with D hard to call. Between the trimmed V and J ends, which lost 4 bases and 8 bases, there was a span of 14 bases. Per the germline V gene, CDR1 is SEHNR and CDR2 is FQNEAQ (reference sequence). The CDR3 covers 14 residues. The chain's CDR3 is CASSSGRKLEKLFF. CDR3 coding DNA: TGTGCCAGCAGCTCCGGACGGAAACTGGAAAAACTGTTTTTT.